Listed below are T cell receptor beta chains from one sample, sequenced in a study of shared clonotypes between healthy human individuals. Measured with immunoSEQ multiplex PCR; TCRdb has only the in-frame clones, and not every one. Among 800,000 to 1,200,000 clones listed, around 78% were seen once. Sequencing used memory CD4+ T cells from PBMCs. The origin of the receptors is a man younger than 35 in good health. Some clones in this sample may be carry-over from other donors' samples. Each CDR3 is given with its conserved first and last residue. D genes are given only for firm matches. A clone size is listed for some rows: how often the clone was seen (once, few, many), or a class if it is expanded.

j_gene | d_gene | abundance | v_gene | CDR3aa | CDR3nt
TRBJ2-1 | TRBD2 | - | TRBV7-3 | CASSSTSGSNEQFF | TGTGCCAGCAGCTCGACTAGCGGGAGTAATGAGCAGTTCTTC
TRBJ1-1 | TRBD1 | - | TRBV5-1 | CASSFQGGTEAFF | TGCGCCAGCAGCTTCCAGGGGGGAACTGAAGCTTTCTTT
TRBJ2-2 | - | - | TRBV4-2 | CASSQDRWVSGELFF | TGTGCCAGCAGCCAAGATCGGTGGGTTTCCGGGGAGCTGTTTTTT
TRBJ1-2 | - | few | TRBV9 | CASGPDSPWDGYTF | TGTGCCAGCGGGCCCGATAGCCCTTGGGATGGCTACACCTTC
TRBJ2-3 | TRBD2 | - | TRBV11-2 | CASSLGLAGRSDTQYF | TGTGCCAGCAGCTTGGGACTAGCGGGAAGGTCAGATACGCAGTATTTT
TRBJ2-6 | - | - | TRBV13 | CASSWGANVLTF | TGTGCCAGCAGCTGGGGGGCCAACGTCCTGACTTTC
TRBJ1-2 | - | - | TRBV7-3 | CASSLAARGDYGYTF | TGTGCCAGCAGCTTAGCGGCCAGGGGTGACTATGGCTACACCTTC
TRBJ2-3 | TRBD2 | - | TRBV5-1 | CASRILALLTDTQYF | TGCGCCAGTAGAATACTAGCGCTATTAACAGATACGCAGTATTTT
TRBJ2-1 | - | - | TRBV5-1 | CASSWELTRNEQFF | TGCGCCAGCAGCTGGGAACTTACTAGGAATGAGCAGTTCTTC
TRBJ1-4 | - | - | TRBV5-4 | CASSLPDGTPFF | TGTGCCAGCAGCTTGCCGGACGGCACCCCGTTTTTT
TRBJ2-6 | TRBD1 | - | TRBV11-2 | CASSLDPGTGAGANVLTF | TGTGCCAGCAGCTTAGATCCCGGGACAGGGGCTGGGGCCAACGTCCTGACTTTC
TRBJ1-5 | - | - | TRBV28 | CASSFPFIGTSNQPQHF | TGTGCCAGCAGTTTCCCCTTCATAGGGACGAGCAATCAGCCCCAGCATTTT
TRBJ1-2 | TRBD1 | - | TRBV7-2 | CASSGRQGSGYGYTF | TGTGCCAGCAGCGGTCGACAGGGGAGTGGCTATGGCTACACCTTC
TRBJ1-5 | - | - | TRBV6-5 | CASRWNTDQPQHF | TGTGCCAGCAGGTGGAACACCGATCAGCCCCAGCATTTT
TRBJ2-1 | - | once | TRBV30 | CAWTGASSYNEQFF | TGTGCCTGGACTGGTGCGTCATCCTACAATGAGCAGTTCTTC
TRBJ2-7 | - | - | TRBV28 | CASTRITPYEQYF | TGTGCCAGCACTCGGATAACCCCCTACGAGCAGTACTTC
TRBJ2-7 | TRBD2 | - | TRBV7-2 | CASSLGLAFSYEQYF | TGTGCCAGCAGCTTAGGACTAGCGTTCTCCTACGAGCAGTATTTC
TRBJ2-3 | TRBD1 | few | TRBV9 | CASSPRQGRNTDTQYF | TGTGCCAGCAGCCCCCGACAGGGGCGAAACACAGATACGCAGTATTTT
TRBJ1-1 | TRBD1 | - | TRBV6-5 | CASSSGRTGNYEAFF | TGTGCCAGCAGTTCAGGCCGGACAGGGAATTATGAAGCTTTCTTT
TRBJ1-4 | TRBD1 | few | TRBV18 | CASSRRQGPAAATNEKLFF | TGTGCCAGCTCACGAAGACAGGGCCCAGCCGCCGCAACTAATGAAAAACTGTTTTTT
TRBJ1-1 | - | - | TRBV29-1 | CSVRAANTEAFF | TGCAGCGTCCGGGCAGCGAACACTGAAGCTTTCTTT
TRBJ1-5 | TRBD1 | - | TRBV28 | CASSPLRGVGNQPQHF | TGTGCCAGCAGTCCCCTCAGGGGGGTGGGCAATCAGCCCCAGCATTTT
TRBJ2-7 | - | - | TRBV28 | CASSRPAVYSYEQYF | TGTGCCAGCAGCCGACCAGCGGTCTACTCCTACGAGCAGTACTTC
TRBJ2-3 | TRBD2 | - | TRBV15 | CATSRVASGRMNTQYF | TGTGCCACCAGCCGCGTGGCTAGCGGGAGGATGAATACGCAGTATTTT
TRBJ1-1 | - | - | TRBV5-1 | CASSLKKGLDTEAFF | TGCGCCAGCAGCTTGAAGAAGGGTCTTGACACTGAAGCTTTCTTT
TRBJ2-7 | - | - | TRBV7-2 | CASSPAPGPYEQYF | TGTGCCAGCAGCCCCGCCCCGGGCCCCTACGAGCAGTACTTC
TRBJ1-3 | - | once | TRBV2 | CASSDSFLGNTIYF | TGTGCCAGCAGTGATAGTTTCCTTGGAAACACCATATATTTT
TRBJ2-2 | - | - | TRBV10-3 | CAISESYGRGSTGELFF | TGTGCCATCAGTGAGTCGTACGGAAGGGGCTCCACCGGGGAGCTGTTTTTT
TRBJ2-5 | TRBD1 | - | TRBV28 | CASSSGTAWVGTQYF | TGTGCCAGCAGTTCCGGGACAGCGTGGGTCGGGACCCAGTACTTC
TRBJ1-4 | - | - | TRBV7-8 | CASSLRAGLANEKLFF | TGTGCCAGCAGCCTACGAGCAGGGCTGGCTAATGAAAAACTGTTTTTT
TRBJ2-5 | TRBD2 | - | TRBV14 | CASSQEDGVIAGAGETQYF | TGTGCCAGCAGCCAAGAAGACGGGGTGATAGCGGGAGCGGGGGAGACCCAGTACTTC
TRBJ2-3 | - | - | TRBV18 | CASSPGTGYGTQYF | TGTGCCAGCTCACCTGGGACCGGCTACGGGACGCAGTATTTT
TRBJ1-3 | - | - | TRBV7-3 | CASSPGPGSGNTIYF | TGTGCCAGCAGCCCAGGACCGGGCTCTGGAAACACCATATATTTT
TRBJ1-4 | - | - | TRBV15 | CATNEGFGEKLFF | TGTGCCACCAACGAGGGATTTGGCGAAAAACTGTTTTTT
TRBJ1-1 | - | - | TRBV5-4 | CASSFKDTEAFF | TGTGCCAGCAGCTTTAAGGACACTGAAGCTTTCTTT
TRBJ1-4 | - | - | TRBV28 | CASSYTSGKLFF | TGTGCCAGCAGCTACACCTCGGGGAAGCTGTTTTTT
TRBJ2-3 | TRBD2 | - | TRBV7-2 | CASSPRLAGGTDTQYF | TGTGCCAGCAGCCCCCGACTAGCGGGAGGCACAGATACGCAGTATTTT
TRBJ1-2 | - | - | TRBV6-5 | CASRYAPRDGYTF | TGTGCCAGCAGATACGCCCCCCGGGATGGCTACACCTTC
TRBJ2-7 | TRBD2 | - | TRBV27 | CASSLRGVGRGEQYF | TGTGCCAGCAGTTTACGCGGAGTTGGGAGGGGCGAGCAGTACTTC
TRBJ1-1 | - | - | TRBV30 | CAWSHIPRGTEAFF | TGTGCCTGGAGTCATATTCCACGAGGCACTGAAGCTTTCTTT
TRBJ1-2 | - | - | TRBV19 | CASSISGPKSSYGYTF | TGTGCCAGTAGTATTTCTGGCCCCAAGAGCTCTTATGGCTACACCTTC
TRBJ1-1 | - | - | TRBV5-1 | CASSLATAEAFF | TGTGCCAGCAGCTTGGCCACGGCTGAAGCTTTCTTT
TRBJ2-1 | - | - | TRBV6-1 | CASTGRSSYNEQFF | TGTGCCAGCACAGGTCGTAGCTCCTACAATGAGCAGTTCTTC
TRBJ1-2 | - | few | TRBV28 | CASSTGTENYGYTF | TGTGCCAGCAGTACGGGGACGGAAAACTATGGCTACACCTTC
TRBJ2-7 | - | - | TRBV10-3 | CAIRATYEQYF | TGTGCCATCAGGGCCACCTACGAGCAGTACTTC
TRBJ2-1 | - | - | TRBV28 | CASSPPAGWGNEQFF | TGTGCCAGCAGTCCCCCCGCGGGGTGGGGTAATGAGCAGTTCTTC
TRBJ1-2 | - | - | TRBV6-5 | CASSYRALNYGYTF | TGTGCCAGCAGTTACAGGGCCCTGAACTATGGCTACACCTTC
TRBJ2-7 | - | - | TRBV30 | CAWSEVSRGEQYF | TGTGCCTGGAGTGAGGTGTCTAGGGGCGAGCAGTACTTC
TRBJ2-3 | - | - | TRBV5-6 | CASSLGGITDTQYF | TGTGCCAGCAGCTTGGGCGGAATCACAGATACGCAGTATTTT
TRBJ2-7 | TRBD1 | - | TRBV28 | CASSTRDRGTYEQYF | TGTGCCAGCAGTACCCGGGACAGGGGGACCTACGAGCAGTACTTC
TRBJ1-1 | - | - | TRBV4-1 | CASSRRLGGNNVNTEAFF | TGCGCCAGCAGCCGGAGATTGGGGGGGAATAACGTGAACACTGAAGCTTTCTTT
TRBJ1-4 | - | - | TRBV5-1 | CASAAQLNEKLFF | TGCGCCAGCGCGGCGCAATTAAATGAAAAACTGTTTTTT
TRBJ2-2 | - | - | TRBV2 | CASSTRTAVELFF | TGTGCCAGCAGCACCCGGACTGCGGTGGAGCTGTTTTTT
TRBJ1-2 | - | - | TRBV7-2 | CASRYDGNYGYTF | TGTGCCAGCAGGTACGACGGGAACTATGGCTACACCTTC
TRBJ2-3 | - | - | TRBV7-3 | CASSETGGGDTQYF | TGTGCCAGCAGCGAGACAGGAGGAGGGGATACGCAGTATTTT
TRBJ2-7 | - | - | TRBV9 | CASSVRGGSYEQYF | TGTGCCAGCAGCGTTAGGGGGGGCTCCTACGAGCAGTACTTC
TRBJ1-6 | TRBD1 | - | TRBV6-5 | CATRTLGTGYSPLHF | TGTGCCACCAGAACTCTCGGGACAGGGTATTCACCCCTCCACTTT
TRBJ1-5 | - | - | TRBV10-3 | CAISESDRQPQHF | TGTGCCATCAGTGAGTCTGACAGACAGCCCCAGCATTTT
TRBJ2-7 | - | - | TRBV15 | CATSREGQGYEQYF | TGTGCCACCAGCAGAGAGGGACAAGGCTACGAGCAGTACTTC